This is a list of T cell receptor beta chains from one sample in a study of blood T cell repertoires in COVID-19. The method was immunoSEQ multiplex PCR; TCRdb's version includes in-frame clones alone and lacks a portion of them. The data show roughly 160,000 clones, roughly 86% seen once. The sample was peripheral blood. These receptors all come from a woman aged 60-75 years who had recovered from COVID-19. The CDR3 runs from the conserved cysteine through the conserved F or W. The order of the fields is D gene, clone size, V gene, J gene, CDR3 protein, CDR3 DNA. A D gene is named only where the DNA matches it firmly. Some rows mark clone size as missing; the rest say once, few, many or name a class of expanded clone.

>TRBD1|-|TRBV7-7|TRBJ2-5
CASSLGSTGAETQYF
TGTGCCAGCAGCTTAGGATCGACAGGGGCAGAGACCCAGTACTTC
>TRBD1|-|TRBV5-1|TRBJ1-1
CASSPTVNRGAFF
TGCGCCAGCAGCCCTACAGTAAACAGGGGCGCTTTCTTT
>-|-|TRBV6-5|TRBJ2-6
CASNPSSGANVLTF
TGTGCCAGCAACCCTAGCTCTGGGGCCAACGTCCTGACTTTC
>TRBD2|-|TRBV6-5|TRBJ2-3
CASSLTGGPSDTQYF
TGTGCCAGCAGTTTAACGGGGGGGCCATCGGATACGCAGTATTTT
>-|once|TRBV2|TRBJ2-3
CASSERLTDTQYF
TGTGCCAGCAGTGAACGACTCACAGATACGCAGTATTTT
>-|few|TRBV18|TRBJ1-1
CASSPPGNTEAFF
TGTGCCAGCTCACCCCCGGGGAACACTGAAGCTTTCTTT
>TRBD1|-|TRBV11-3|TRBJ1-6
CASSSLGTATTPLHF
TGTGCCAGCAGCTCCCTCGGGACAGCAACTACACCCCTCCACTTT
>TRBD2|-|TRBV9|TRBJ2-1
CASSVGRGGPNEQFF
TGTGCCAGCAGCGTAGGGCGGGGGGGCCCCAATGAGCAGTTCTTC
>TRBD2|-|TRBV7-7|TRBJ2-1
CASSSGTSGGNEQFF
TGTGCTAGCAGCTCCGGGACTAGCGGGGGCAATGAGCAGTTCTTC
>TRBD1|-|TRBV28|TRBJ2-1
CASKGQGAPYNEQFF
TGTGCCAGCAAGGGACAGGGGGCCCCCTACAATGAGCAGTTCTTC
>-|-|TRBV5-4|TRBJ2-7
CASSELGGYEQYF
TGTGCCAGCAGCGAACTAGGGGGCTACGAGCAGTACTTC
>-|-|TRBV28|TRBJ1-2
CASTTRGLYGYTF
TGTGCCAGCACCACCAGGGGCCTATATGGCTACACCTTC
>TRBD1|-|TRBV7-9|TRBJ2-1
CASSSPGTGPYNEQFF
TGTGCCAGCAGCTCGCCCGGGACAGGACCCTACAATGAGCAGTTCTTC
>-|-|TRBV5-1|TRBJ2-3
CASSLGTVTDTQYF
TGCGCCAGCAGCTTGGGGACAGTCACAGATACGCAGTATTTT
>TRBD1|-|TRBV9|TRBJ2-5
CASSVEMPGQGGQETQYF
TGTGCCAGCAGCGTAGAAATGCCGGGACAGGGTGGCCAAGAGACCCAGTACTTC
>TRBD2|-|TRBV10-3|TRBJ2-1
CAITVAGGRTNEQFF
TGTGCCATCACCGTAGCGGGGGGTCGCACTAATGAGCAGTTCTTC
>TRBD1|few|TRBV6-5|TRBJ1-1
CASSRGQDEAFF
TGTGCCAGCAGTCGTGGACAGGATGAAGCTTTCTTT
>TRBD2|-|TRBV10-1|TRBJ2-5
CASSAGLAGETQYF
TGCGCCAGCAGTGCGGGACTAGCTGGAGAGACCCAGTACTTC
>TRBD1|-|TRBV5-1|TRBJ2-3
CASSLEGGPPDTQYF
TGCGCCAGCAGCTTGGAAGGGGGCCCCCCAGATACGCAGTATTTT
>-|-|TRBV6-6|TRBJ1-6
CASSSPTGGTLSPLHF
TGTGCCAGCAGTTCGCCGACAGGAGGAACATTGTCACCCCTCCACTTT
>-|-|TRBV7-2|TRBJ1-1
CASSQGASRTEAFF
TGTGCCAGCAGCCAAGGGGCTTCGAGGACTGAAGCTTTCTTT
>TRBD1|-|TRBV3-1/TRBV3-2|TRBJ2-5
CASSQSTDRTKQETQYF
TGTGCCAGCAGCCAATCAACGGACAGGACCAAACAAGAGACCCAGTACTTC
>TRBD2|-|TRBV13|TRBJ2-7
CASSLSGGTLLYEQYF
TGTGCCAGCAGTTTAAGCGGGGGAACACTCCTCTACGAGCAGTACTTC
>TRBD1|-|TRBV7-9|TRBJ1-2
CASDKWGQGPEGGYTF
TGTGCCAGCGACAAATGGGGACAGGGACCCGAAGGGGGCTACACCTTC
>-|-|TRBV29-1|TRBJ2-7
CSAVQGLEQYF
TGCAGCGCCGTCCAGGGCCTCGAGCAGTACTTC
>TRBD1|-|TRBV5-1|TRBJ2-7
CASSTGQGSEQYF
TGCGCCAGCAGCACGGGACAGGGCAGCGAGCAGTACTTC
>-|-|TRBV9|TRBJ2-7
CASSVRASSYEQYF
TGTGCCAGCAGCGTCAGGGCCAGCTCCTACGAGCAGTACTTC
>-|-|TRBV19|TRBJ1-2
CASSWGDYGYTF
TGTGCCAGTAGTTGGGGGGACTATGGCTACACCTTC
>TRBD1|-|TRBV6-2/TRBV6-3|TRBJ2-7
CASSPQGQGFYEQYF
TGTGCCAGCAGCCCCCAAGGACAGGGATTCTACGAGCAGTACTTC
>-|-|TRBV4-3|TRBJ2-5
CASSQGVAREETQYF
TGCGCCAGCAGCCAAGGGGTAGCCCGAGAAGAGACCCAGTACTTC
>TRBD1|-|TRBV29-1|TRBJ1-4
CSVRQGPDEKLFF
TGCAGCGTGCGACAGGGGCCTGATGAAAAACTGTTTTTT
>-|-|TRBV3-1/TRBV3-2|TRBJ1-2
CASSQARAGYTF
TGTGCCAGCAGCCAAGCCAGGGCGGGCTACACCTTC
>TRBD1|-|TRBV25-1|TRBJ1-1
CASMEILGQGGNTEAFF
TGTGCCAGCATGGAAATTCTGGGACAGGGGGGGAACACTGAAGCTTTCTTT
>-|-|TRBV28|TRBJ2-7
CASKGGGLPYEQYF
TGTGCCAGCAAGGGCGGGGGCCTTCCCTACGAGCAGTACTTC
>-|once|TRBV5-4|TRBJ2-7
CASSSVNTYEQYF
TGTGCCAGCAGTTCGGTGAATACCTACGAGCAGTACTTC
>TRBD2|-|TRBV9|TRBJ2-3
CASSVEGAGGLRDTQYF
TGTGCCAGCAGCGTAGAAGGAGCGGGGGGGCTAAGAGATACGCAGTATTTT
>-|few|TRBV15|TRBJ2-7
CATSRDWRRKLTYEQYF
TGTGCCACCAGCAGAGATTGGAGACGGAAACTGACCTACGAGCAGTACTTC
>-|-|TRBV19|TRBJ1-3
CASSRQRRTRASGNTIYF
TGTGCCAGTAGTCGACAGAGACGGACACGTGCCTCTGGAAACACCATATATTTT
>-|-|TRBV28|TRBJ1-5
CASSPAGDFNQPQHF
TGTGCCAGCAGTCCAGCCGGGGACTTCAATCAGCCCCAGCATTTT
>TRBD2|-|TRBV6-5|TRBJ2-7
CASRAAAGAYEQYF
TGTGCCAGCAGGGCGGCGGCGGGAGCCTACGAGCAGTACTTC
>-|-|TRBV29-1|TRBJ1-1
CSVDSTMNTEAFF
TGCAGCGTCGACAGTACAATGAACACTGAAGCTTTCTTT